The rows below give T cell receptor beta chains drawn from one sample of a study of T cells in Graves' hyperthyroidism and ophthalmopathy. A single record per CDR3 protein comes from TCRdb applying MiXCR to the multiplex PCR reads. The sample yields around 350,000 distinct CDR3 sequences, 25% seen once. The sequencing input was blood. The receptors shown here come from a middle-aged man with Graves' hyperthyroidism. The CDR3 runs from the conserved cysteine through the conserved F or W. The size entry is marked missing in some rows and otherwise reads once, few, many or a size class.

j_call cdr3_length v_call clone_size cdr3_aa
TRBJ2-7 13 TRBV20-1 few CSARQTSGYEQYF
TRBJ1-1 15 TRBV29-1 many CSVSTLGQENTEAFF
TRBJ1-4 16 TRBV13 few CASSLSGGRARMELFF
TRBJ2-2 15 TRBV27 few CASRMSGANTGELFF
TRBJ1-5 14 TRBV19 once CASSPRDRNQPQHF
TRBJ2-5 13 TRBV27 few CASSLFRGATQYF
TRBJ2-1 19 TRBV5-1 many CASSLAPPGQGMFYNEQFF
TRBJ2-3 13 TRBV2 few CARAGDRADTQYF
TRBJ2-1 16 TRBV11-2 many CASSPRTSGQHNEQFF
TRBJ1-1 13 TRBV6-1 - CASSGDYRDRAFF
TRBJ2-3 14 TRBV12-3/TRBV12-4 few CASSLVGPGDTQYF
TRBJ1-5 13 TRBV12-3/TRBV12-4 many CASSRGVGRPQHF
TRBJ2-1 14 TRBV7-3 few CASSASGSQNEQFF
TRBJ2-2 15 TRBV5-1 - CASRGDGSGSGELFF
TRBJ2-5 12 TRBV10-3 - CAISGGMETQYF
TRBJ1-2 15 TRBV4-1 once CASSPGQGARDGYTF
TRBJ2-3 13 TRBV2 - CASSLNPTDTQYF
TRBJ2-2 14 TRBV20-1 - CSAHSQGGAGELFF
TRBJ1-4 16 TRBV24-1 - CATSAITGTGPEKLFF
TRBJ1-5 13 TRBV6-1 few CASGTTDNQPQHF
TRBJ1-1 14 TRBV15 few CATSRDLAGTEAFF
TRBJ2-5 14 TRBV28 - CASSRQGAIETQYF
TRBJ2-3 16 TRBV9 few CASSPSMTSAGDTQYF
TRBJ2-7 14 TRBV5-5 - CASSSRDRAGEQYF
TRBJ2-3 14 TRBV20-1 - CSARGTSQADTQYF
TRBJ2-5 16 TRBV7-9 - CASSFSPGQGQETQYF
TRBJ2-5 14 TRBV5-1 - CASSDLPSWETQYF
TRBJ2-3 13 TRBV6-1 many CASSEVYTDTQYF
TRBJ1-2 13 TRBV6-9 few CASSYGENYGYTF
TRBJ1-5 17 TRBV2 few CASSNPTGGGPNQPQHF
TRBJ2-1 16 TRBV11-2 - CASSLETIRTGGVQFF
TRBJ1-4 14 TRBV20-1 - CSARDRGAQEKLFF
TRBJ2-3 12 TRBV20-1 many CSVPTGTDTQYF